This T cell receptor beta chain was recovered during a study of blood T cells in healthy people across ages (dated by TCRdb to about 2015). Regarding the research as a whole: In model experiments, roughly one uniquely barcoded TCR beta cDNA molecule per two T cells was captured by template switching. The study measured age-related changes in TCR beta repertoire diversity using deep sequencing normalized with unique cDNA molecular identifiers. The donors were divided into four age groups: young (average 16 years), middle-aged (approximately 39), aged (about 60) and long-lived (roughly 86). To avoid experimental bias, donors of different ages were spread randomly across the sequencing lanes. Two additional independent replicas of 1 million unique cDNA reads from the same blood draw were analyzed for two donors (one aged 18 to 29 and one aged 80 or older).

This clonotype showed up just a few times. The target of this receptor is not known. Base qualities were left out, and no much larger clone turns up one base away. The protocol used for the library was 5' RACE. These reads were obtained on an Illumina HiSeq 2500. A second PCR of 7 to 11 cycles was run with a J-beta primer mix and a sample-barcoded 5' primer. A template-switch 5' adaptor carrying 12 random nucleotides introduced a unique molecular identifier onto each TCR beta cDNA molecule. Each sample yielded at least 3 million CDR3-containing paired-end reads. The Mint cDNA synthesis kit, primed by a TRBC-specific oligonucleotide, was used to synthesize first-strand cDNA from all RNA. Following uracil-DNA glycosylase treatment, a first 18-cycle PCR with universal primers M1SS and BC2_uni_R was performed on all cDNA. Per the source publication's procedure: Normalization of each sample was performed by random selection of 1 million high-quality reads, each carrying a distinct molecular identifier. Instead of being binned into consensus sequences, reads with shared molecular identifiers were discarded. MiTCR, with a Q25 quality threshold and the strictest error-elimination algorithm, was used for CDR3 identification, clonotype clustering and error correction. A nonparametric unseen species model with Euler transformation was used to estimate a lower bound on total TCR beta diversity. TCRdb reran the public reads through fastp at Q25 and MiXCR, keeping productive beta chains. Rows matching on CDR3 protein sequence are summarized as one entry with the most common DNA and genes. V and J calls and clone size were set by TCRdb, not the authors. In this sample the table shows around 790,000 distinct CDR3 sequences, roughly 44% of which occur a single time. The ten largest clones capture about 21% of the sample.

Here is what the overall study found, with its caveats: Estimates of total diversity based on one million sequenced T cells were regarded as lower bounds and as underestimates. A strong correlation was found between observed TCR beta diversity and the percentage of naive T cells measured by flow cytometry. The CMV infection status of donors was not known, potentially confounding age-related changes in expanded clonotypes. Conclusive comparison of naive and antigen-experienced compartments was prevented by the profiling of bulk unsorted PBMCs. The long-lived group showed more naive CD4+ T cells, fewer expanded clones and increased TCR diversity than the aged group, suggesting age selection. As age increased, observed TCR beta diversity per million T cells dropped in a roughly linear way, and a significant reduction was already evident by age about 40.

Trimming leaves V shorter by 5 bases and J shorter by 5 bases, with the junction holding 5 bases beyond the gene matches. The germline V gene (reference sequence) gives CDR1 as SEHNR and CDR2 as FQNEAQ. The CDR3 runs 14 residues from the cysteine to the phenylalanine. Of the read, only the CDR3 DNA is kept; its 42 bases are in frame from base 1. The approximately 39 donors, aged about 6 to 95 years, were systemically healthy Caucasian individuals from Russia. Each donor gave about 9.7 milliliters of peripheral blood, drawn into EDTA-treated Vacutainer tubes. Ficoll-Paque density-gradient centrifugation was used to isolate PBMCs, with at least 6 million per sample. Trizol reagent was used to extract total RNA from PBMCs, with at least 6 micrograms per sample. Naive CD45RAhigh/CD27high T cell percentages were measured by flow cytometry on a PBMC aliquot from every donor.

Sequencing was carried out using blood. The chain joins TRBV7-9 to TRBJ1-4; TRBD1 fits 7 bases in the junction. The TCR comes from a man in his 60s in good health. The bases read TGTGCCAGCAGCCGTGGGACAGTGAATGAAAAACTGTTTTTT. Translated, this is CASSRGTVNEKLFF.